This T cell receptor (beta chain) was sequenced for a study of sequential checkpoint blockade in melanoma (dated by TCRdb to about 2019). A note on the overall study: Patients were assigned by 1:1 randomization to either first-line nivolumab followed by ipilimumab (arm A) or ipilimumab followed by nivolumab (arm B). Maintenance nivolumab was given following each of the two trial sequences. DNA from about a hundred pretreatment melanoma tumor samples underwent TCRbeta immunosequencing. Matched tumor biopsies were taken from some 20 patients before treatment and at week 13, after single-agent nivolumab (arm A) or ipilimumab (arm B). Around three quarters of the matched pre- and post-treatment tumor biopsy pairs came from the same lesion.

Between the V and J ends, shortened by 6 bases and 0 bases respectively, the junction contains 3 bases. Taken from the germline V gene, the CDR1 and CDR2 loops are SGHDN and FVKESK. The CDR3 covers 12 residues, taking in both the cysteine and the phenylalanine. Only CDR3 DNA is held: 36 bases, read in frame from base 1. What the study reported, not specific to this receptor: Patients with increases in tumor T-cell fraction and clonality by week 13 were approximately 30 times more likely to achieve clinical benefit. Tumor T-cell fraction and clonality were correlated with PD-L1 staining and CD8+ T-cell counts, but not with mutational load. Within-arm analyses of tumor T-cell fraction were constrained by small sample sizes and reduced statistical power. Among patients in arm A, the nivolumab-first arm, pretreatment tumor TIL clonality was associated with response (P = .04). Validation of the response-prediction model combining TCR metrics and mutation burden is needed in larger, independent patient cohorts.

The label giving this sample's treatment or condition can be read as: randomized to nivolumab then ipilimumab (arm A) or the reverse (arm B). No trial patient had received prior DNA-damaging chemotherapy. Samples were obtained from patients with melanoma enrolled in CheckMate 064, a randomized, open-label phase II trial of sequential checkpoint blockade. Genomic DNA from formalin-fixed paraffin-embedded (FFPE) tissue samples served as the input for tumor TCR sequencing. About this clone: Which antigen it targets is not known. No much larger clone exists at a distance of one base, and base qualities are not known.

TCRbeta CDR3 regions were immunosequenced from genomic DNA with the immunoSEQ Assay. Before high-throughput sequencing, genomic DNA was amplified using bias-controlled multiplex PCR. The authors' pipeline ran thus. To quantify the absolute abundance of each unique TCRbeta CDR3 region, the sequences were collapsed and filtered. Clonality, defined as 1 minus Pielou's evenness, was calculated using only productive rearrangements. Tumor T-cell fraction was calculated by normalizing TCRbeta template counts to the amount of usable DNA, which was estimated from several housekeeping genes. A previously published method was used to identify clones whose frequencies were significantly greater in on-treatment samples than in baseline samples. Here the immuneACCESS table is served through TCRdb, limited to in-frame sequences with V and J called. Missing clones are a known gap in these copies; in checked studies unresolved V genes cover under half, and the rest lacks a known reason. That table is the source of V, J and clone size, and D and trimming were worked out from the DNA. This sample holds about 9,300 clones; roughly 29% were observed only once. Clones ranked in the top ten supply 20% to 25% of the sample.

This sample comprised tumor tissue (inferred from file names), obtained from a patient given nivolumab and ipilimumab in sequence. The receptor was isolated from a human donor with melanoma. The rearranged segments are TRBV14 and TRBJ1-5; the D gene is not confidently resolved. The sequenced DNA is TGTGCCAGCAGTGATAGCAATCAGCCCCAGCATTTT. Translated, it gives CASSDSNQPQHF.